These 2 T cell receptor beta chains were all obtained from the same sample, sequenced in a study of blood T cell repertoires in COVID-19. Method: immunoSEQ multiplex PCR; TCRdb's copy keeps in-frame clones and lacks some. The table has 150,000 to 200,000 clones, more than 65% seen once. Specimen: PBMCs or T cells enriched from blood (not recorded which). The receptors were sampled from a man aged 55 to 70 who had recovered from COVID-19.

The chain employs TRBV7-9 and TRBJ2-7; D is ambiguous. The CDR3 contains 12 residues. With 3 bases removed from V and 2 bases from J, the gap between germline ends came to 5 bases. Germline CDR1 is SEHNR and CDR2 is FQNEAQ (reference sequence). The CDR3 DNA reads TGTGCCAGCAGCTTTACGGCCTACGAGCAGTACTTC. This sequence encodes CASSFTAYEQYF.

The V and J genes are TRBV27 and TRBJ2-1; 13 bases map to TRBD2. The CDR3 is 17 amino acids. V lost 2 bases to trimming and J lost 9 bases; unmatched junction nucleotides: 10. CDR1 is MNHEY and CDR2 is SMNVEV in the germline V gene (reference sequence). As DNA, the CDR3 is TGTGCCAGCAGTTTACCCGGGACTAGCGGGAAGAGGGGTGAGCAGTTCTTC. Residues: CASSLPGTSGKRGEQFF.